The sequence of this TCR beta chain was determined in a study of siplizumab effects on memory and regulatory T cells. Concerning this clone itself: Its target is unknown.

Clones were read by immunoSEQ multiplex PCR, and TCRdb kept only the in-frame ones, dropping some. The sample holds about 75,000 clones, 93% seen once. The CDR3 runs 15 residues. The V gene's germline CDR1 is SGHTA and CDR2 FQGTGA. After removal of 2 bases from V and 1 base from J, the junction contained 4 bases not matched to a gene. Points from the study as a whole: Roughly 75-95% of proliferating CD4+ or CD8+ clones defied assignment to a naive or memory phenotype. The authors did not confirm suppressive function in proliferating Tregs from siplizumab cultures.

The sample consisted of CD8+ T cells sorted from blood. V is TRBV7-3 and J is TRBJ1-1; 7 nucleotides match TRBD1. The sequence was obtained from a human donor in good health. The chain's CDR3 is CASSLYGTENTEAFF. CDR3 DNA: TGTGCCAGCAGCTTATATGGGACAGAGAACACTGAAGCTTTCTTT.